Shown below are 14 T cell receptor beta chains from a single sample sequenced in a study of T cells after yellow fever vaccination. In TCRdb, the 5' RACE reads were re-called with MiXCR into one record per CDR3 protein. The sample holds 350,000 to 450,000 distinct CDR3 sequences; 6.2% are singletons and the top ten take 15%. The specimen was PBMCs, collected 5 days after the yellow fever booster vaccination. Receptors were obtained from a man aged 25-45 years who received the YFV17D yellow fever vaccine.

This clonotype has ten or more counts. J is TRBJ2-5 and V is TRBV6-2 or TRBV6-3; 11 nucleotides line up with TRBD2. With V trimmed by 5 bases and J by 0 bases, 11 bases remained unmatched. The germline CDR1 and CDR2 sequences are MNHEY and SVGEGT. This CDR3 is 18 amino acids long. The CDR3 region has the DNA TGTGCCAGCAGTCCCGGGACTAGCGGACTCTTGTACCAAGAGACCCAGTACTTC. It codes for CASSPGTSGLLYQETQYF.

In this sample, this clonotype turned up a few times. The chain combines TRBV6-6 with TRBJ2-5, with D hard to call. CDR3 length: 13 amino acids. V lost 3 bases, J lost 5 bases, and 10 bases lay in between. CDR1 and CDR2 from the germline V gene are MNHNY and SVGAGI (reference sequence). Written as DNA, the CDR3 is TGTGCCAGCAGTTATGGGGTTCGGGAGACCCAGTACTTC. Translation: CASSYGVRETQYF.

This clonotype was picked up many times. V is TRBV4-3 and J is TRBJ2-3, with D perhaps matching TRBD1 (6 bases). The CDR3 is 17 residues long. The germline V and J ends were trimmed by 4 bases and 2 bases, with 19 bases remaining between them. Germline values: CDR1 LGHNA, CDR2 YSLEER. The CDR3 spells CASSRGARTDSTDTQYF. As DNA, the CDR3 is TGCGCCAGCAGCCGAGGAGCCAGGACAGACTCCACAGATACGCAGTATTTT.

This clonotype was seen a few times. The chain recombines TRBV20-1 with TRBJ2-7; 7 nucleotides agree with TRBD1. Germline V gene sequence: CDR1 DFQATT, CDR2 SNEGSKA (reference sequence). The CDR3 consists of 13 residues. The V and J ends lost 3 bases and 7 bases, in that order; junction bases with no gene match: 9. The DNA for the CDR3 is TGCAGTGCTAGGAGGGGGCTGGTATGGGAGCAGTACTTC. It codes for CSARRGLVWEQYF.

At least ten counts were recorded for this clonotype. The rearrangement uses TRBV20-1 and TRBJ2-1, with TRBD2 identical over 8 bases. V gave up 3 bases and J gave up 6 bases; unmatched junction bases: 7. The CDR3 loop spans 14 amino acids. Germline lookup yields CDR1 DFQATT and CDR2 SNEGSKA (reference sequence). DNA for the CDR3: TGCAGTGCTAGCCCGGGACTAGTCTCCAATGAGCAGTTCTTC. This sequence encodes CSASPGLVSNEQFF.

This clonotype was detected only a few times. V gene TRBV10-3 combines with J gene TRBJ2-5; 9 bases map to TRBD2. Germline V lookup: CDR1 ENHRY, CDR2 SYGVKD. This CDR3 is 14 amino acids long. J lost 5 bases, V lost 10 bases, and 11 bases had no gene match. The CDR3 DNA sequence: TGTGCCACCGGCTTAAGCGGGGGGCAGGAGACCCAGTACTTC. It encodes CATGLSGGQETQYF.

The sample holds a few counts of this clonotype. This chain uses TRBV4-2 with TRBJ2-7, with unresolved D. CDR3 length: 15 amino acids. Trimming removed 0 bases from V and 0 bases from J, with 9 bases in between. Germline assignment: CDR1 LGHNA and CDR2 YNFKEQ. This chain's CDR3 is CASSQEPSVSYEQYF. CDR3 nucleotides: TGTGCCAGCAGCCAAGAGCCTTCAGTCTCCTACGAGCAGTACTTC.

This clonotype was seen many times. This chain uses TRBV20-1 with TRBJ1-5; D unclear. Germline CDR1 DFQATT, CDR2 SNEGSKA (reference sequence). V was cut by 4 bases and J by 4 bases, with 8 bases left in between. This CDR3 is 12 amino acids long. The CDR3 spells CSAIGLNQPQHF. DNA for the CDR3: TGCAGTGCTATCGGGCTGAATCAGCCCCAGCATTTT.

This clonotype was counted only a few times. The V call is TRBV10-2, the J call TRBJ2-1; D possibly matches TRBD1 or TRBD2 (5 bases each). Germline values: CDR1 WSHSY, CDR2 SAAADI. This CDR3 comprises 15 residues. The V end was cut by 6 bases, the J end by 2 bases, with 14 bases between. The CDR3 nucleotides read TGCGCCAGCAGCCGAGTGGGGACGGCCTACAATGAGCAGTTCTTC. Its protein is CASSRVGTAYNEQFF.

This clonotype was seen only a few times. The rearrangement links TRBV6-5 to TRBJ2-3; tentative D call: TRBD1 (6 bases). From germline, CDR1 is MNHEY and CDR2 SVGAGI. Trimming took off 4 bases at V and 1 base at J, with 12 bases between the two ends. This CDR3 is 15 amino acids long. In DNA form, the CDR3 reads TGTGCCAGCAGTTTCCCAGGGGTGGGCACAGATACGCAGTATTTT. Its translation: CASSFPGVGTDTQYF.

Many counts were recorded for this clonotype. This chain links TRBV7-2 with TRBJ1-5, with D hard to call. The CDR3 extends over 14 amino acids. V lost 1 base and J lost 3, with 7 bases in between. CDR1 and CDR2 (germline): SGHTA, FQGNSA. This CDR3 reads CASSLVPVNQPQHF. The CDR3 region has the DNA TGTGCCAGCAGCTTAGTACCAGTCAATCAGCCCCAGCATTTT.

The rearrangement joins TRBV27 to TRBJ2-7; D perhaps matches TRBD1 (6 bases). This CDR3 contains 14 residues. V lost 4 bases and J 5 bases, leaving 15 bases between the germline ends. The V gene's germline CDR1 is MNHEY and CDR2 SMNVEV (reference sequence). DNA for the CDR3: TGTGCCAGCAGTTCCCGGGATTACAGGGACGAGCAGTACTTC. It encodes CASSSRDYRDEQYF.

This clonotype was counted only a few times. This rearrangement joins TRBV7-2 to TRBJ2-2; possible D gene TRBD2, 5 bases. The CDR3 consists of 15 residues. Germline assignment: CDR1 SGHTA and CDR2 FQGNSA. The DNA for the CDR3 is TGTGCTAGCGCGAGGGAAGTCACTTCGGGCGGGGAGCTGTTTTTT. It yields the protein CASAREVTSGGELFF.

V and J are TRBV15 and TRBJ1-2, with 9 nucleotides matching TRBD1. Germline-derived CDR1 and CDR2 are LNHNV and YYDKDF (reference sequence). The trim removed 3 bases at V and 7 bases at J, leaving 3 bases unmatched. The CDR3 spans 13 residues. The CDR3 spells CATSRVTGGGYTF. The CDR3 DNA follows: TGTGCCACCAGCAGGGTGACAGGGGGTGGCTACACCTTC.